The clone carrying this T cell receptor (beta chain) occurred once. The data were taken from a study of blood T cell repertoires in COVID-19. On the study more broadly: T cells, B-cell-depleted T cells, or PBMCs supplied cDNA or gDNA.

In the original analysis: Reference gene primer amplification gave estimated nucleated cell counts. The data were produced by immunoSEQ multiplex PCR, yet TCRdb's version contains in-frame clones alone and is incomplete. V, J and clone size are those of that table, while D and trimming were read from the DNA. Of approximately 210,000 clones detected, around four fifths appear once; the ten largest clones hold about 20%. The sample was peripheral blood. This sequence was found in a man younger than 40 with active or convalescent COVID-19.

As DNA, the CDR3 is TGTGCCAGCAGTGGCGCGGGGACAGGGAGACCACTCTACGAGCAGTACTTC. It specifies CASSGAGTGRPLYEQYF. V and J are TRBV27 and TRBJ2-7; 9 positions match TRBD1. The CDR3 runs 17 residues. The V segment lost 5 bases and the J segment 3 bases; nucleotides outside the gene matches: 14. The germline CDR1 and CDR2 sequences are MNHEY and SMNVEV (reference sequence).